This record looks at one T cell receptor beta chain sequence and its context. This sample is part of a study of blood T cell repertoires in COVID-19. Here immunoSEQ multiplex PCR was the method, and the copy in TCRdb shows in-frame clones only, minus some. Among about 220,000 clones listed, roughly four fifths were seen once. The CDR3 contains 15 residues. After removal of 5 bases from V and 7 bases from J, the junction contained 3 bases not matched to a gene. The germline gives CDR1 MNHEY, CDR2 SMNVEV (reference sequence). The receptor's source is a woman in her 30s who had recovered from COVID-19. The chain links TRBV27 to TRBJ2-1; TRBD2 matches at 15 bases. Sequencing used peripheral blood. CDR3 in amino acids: CASSPGTSGRNEQFF. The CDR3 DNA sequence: TGTGCCAGCAGTCCAGGGACTAGCGGGAGGAATGAGCAGTTCTTC.